Presented here are 30 T cell receptor beta chains from one specimen sequenced in a study of T cells in Graves' hyperthyroidism and ophthalmopathy. RNA transcripts provided the source from which TCR beta CDR3 regions were amplified. A set of HTBI primers served as the primers for a first-round RT-PCR of the TCR CDR3. TCRdb used MiXCR to reprocess the multiplex PCR reads, holding one entry per CDR3 protein. The sample holds roughly 570,000 distinct CDR3 sequences; 46% are singletons and the top ten take roughly 20%. The sequenced sample consisted of peripheral blood or thyroid tissue (not recorded which). The receptors were gathered from an adult woman with Graves' disease, either hyperthyroidism or ophthalmopathy (not recorded which).

The chain links TRBV29-1 to TRBJ1-3, with a weak D call TRBD1 (5 bases). Trimming removed 1 base at V and 3 bases at J, with 10 bases between. This CDR3 is built from 14 residues. Germline V gene data show CDR1 as SQVTM and CDR2 as ANQGSEA. The CDR3 protein is CSVEGWGVGNTIYF. The DNA for the CDR3 is TGCAGCGTTGAAGGGTGGGGGGTTGGAAACACCATATATTTT.

This chain connects TRBV6-2 or TRBV6-3 to TRBJ1-6; no definite D call. CDR3 size: 14 residues. V was clipped by 0 bases and J by 7 bases, with 7 bases between them. CDR1 is MNHEY, CDR2 SVGEGT, per germline. The CDR3 DNA reads as TGTGCCAGCAGTTACTCGATTCAGAATTCACCCCTCCACTTT. Residues: CASSYSIQNSPLHF.

At least ten counts were recorded for this clonotype. The chain combines TRBV6-5 with TRBJ1-1; D not resolved. Germline V gene lookup returns CDR1 MNHEY and CDR2 SVGAGI. The length of the CDR3 is 13 residues. V lost 5 bases, J lost 3 bases, and 10 bases lay in between. The CDR3 DNA is TGTGCCAGCAGTCCCCCGGCCCACACTGAAGCTTTCTTT. Protein sequence: CASSPPAHTEAFF.

This clonotype showed up many times. The chain combines TRBV14 with TRBJ1-2; 7 bases fit TRBD1. This CDR3 has 17 residues. Germline trimming cut 4 bases from V and 5 bases from J; bases unmatched to any gene: 16. Germline loops: CDR1 SGHDN, CDR2 FVKESK. The DNA of the CDR3 is TGTGCCAGCAGCCCGATCGGACAGGCAGCTTCGGAATATGGCTACACCTTC. It codes for CASSPIGQAASEYGYTF.

The chain is built from TRBV5-1 and TRBJ2-7; tentative D call: TRBD1 (6 bases). With 4 bases removed from V and 0 bases from J, the gap between germline ends came to 14 bases. This CDR3 is built from 15 residues. Germline V CDR1 and CDR2: SGHRS, YFSETQ. This chain's CDR3 is CASSPLTGDSYEQYF. The CDR3 coding sequence is TGCGCCAGCAGCCCGTTGACAGGAGACTCCTACGAGCAGTACTTC. Drawing the rest from reference TRBV5-1 and TRBJ2-7, the complete variable domain is KAGVTQTPRYLIKTRGQQVTLSCSPISGHRSVSWYQQTPGQGLQFLFEYFSETQRNKGNFPGRFSGRQFSNSRSEMNVSTLELGDSALYLCASSPLTGDSYEQYFGPGTRLTVT.

The chain combines TRBV2 with TRBJ2-7, with no clear D. The germline V gene encodes CDR1 SNHLY and CDR2 FYNNEI. Trimming shortened V by 3 bases and J by 3 bases, and 18 bases separated the two germline ends. The CDR3 runs to 16 residues. In DNA, the CDR3 is TGTGCCAGCAGTGACTCTCGGCCAAGCCGGCGCTACGAGCAGTACTTC. Amino acids: CASSDSRPSRRYEQYF.

This clonotype appeared many times. The chain has TRBV19 and TRBJ2-7; 10 bases are a match to TRBD2. J lost 6 bases, V lost 5 bases, and 13 bases had no gene match. CDR1 is LNHDA and CDR2 is SQIVND in the germline V gene (reference sequence). CDR3 length equals 16 residues. The CDR3 coding sequence is TGTGCCAGTAGTGCCCATTTCACTAGCGGGACGATCGAGCAGTACTTC. It yields the protein CASSAHFTSGTIEQYF.

The sample holds many counts of this clonotype. The CDR3 DNA reads as TGCAGTGCCCTTCGGAGCGCAGCCTACGAGCAGTACTTC. The encoded protein is CSALRSAAYEQYF. The chain is built from TRBV20-1 and TRBJ2-7; D gene unclear. The CDR3 consists of 13 residues. V was trimmed by 6 bases and J by 2 bases, leaving 14 bases between them. CDR1 and CDR2 (germline): DFQATT, SNEGSKA (reference sequence).

The J gene is TRBJ1-5, the V gene TRBV15; TRBD1 matches 10 bases. The V gene end was trimmed by 3 bases and the J gene end by 5 bases; junction bases not matched to a gene: 4. This CDR3 has 15 residues. Germline V gene data show CDR1 as LNHNV and CDR2 as YYDKDF (reference sequence). The chain's CDR3 is CATSSPGQGDQPQHF. DNA of the CDR3: TGTGCCACCAGCAGCCCAGGACAGGGGGATCAGCCCCAGCATTTT.

This clonotype was detected a few times. The chain has TRBV5-1 and TRBJ2-7; TRBD1 matches 8 bases. CDR1 and CDR2 (germline): SGHRS, YFSETQ. The CDR3 spans 14 residues. V dropped 0 bases and J dropped 6; count of bases not matched to a gene: 5. CDR3 residues: CASSLAGQGSEQYF. CDR3 DNA sequence: TGCGCCAGCAGCTTGGCCGGACAGGGCAGCGAGCAGTACTTC.

The sample holds a few counts of this clonotype. DNA for the CDR3: TGTGCCAGCAGTGAATTGGTCCCGGGGGCCGGCTACACCTTC. As protein: CASSELVPGAGYTF. The V call is TRBV2, the J call TRBJ1-2; D may be TRBD1 (6 bases). Trimming shortened V by 2 bases and J by 8 bases, and 15 bases separated the two germline ends. The CDR3 extends over 14 amino acids. Germline-derived CDR1 and CDR2 are SNHLY and FYNNEI.

The chain uses TRBV7-8 and TRBJ2-5; 7 nucleotides line up with TRBD2. J was trimmed by 2 bases and V by 6 bases; bases with no gene match: 12. CDR1 SGHVS and CDR2 FQNEAQ come from the germline V gene. The CDR3 covers 16 residues. The CDR3 spells CASSYRSGTNQETQYF. For the CDR3, the DNA is TGTGCCAGCAGTTATCGAAGCGGGACGAATCAAGAGACCCAGTACTTC.

The chain employs TRBV4-1 and TRBJ1-4; 7 nucleotides line up with TRBD1. The germline V gene has CDR1 MGHRA and CDR2 YSYEKL. The CDR3 covers 15 residues. The trim removed 3 bases at V and 7 bases at J, leaving 8 bases unmatched. CDR3 DNA: TGCGCCAGCAGCCAGGAGCTGACAGGGTCTGAAAAACTGTTTTTT. This sequence encodes CASSQELTGSEKLFF.

V usage is TRBV9 and J usage is TRBJ1-4; perhaps TRBD1 as D (5 bases). The CDR3 is made up of 14 amino acids. In germline, CDR1 is SGDLS, CDR2 YYNGEE. Trimming shortened V by 1 base and J by 6 bases, and 10 bases separated the two germline ends. CDR3 nucleotides: TGTGCCAGCAGCGTATGGGGCAGGGATGAAAAACTGTTTTTT. Protein product: CASSVWGRDEKLFF.

This clonotype was detected a few times. V and J are TRBV7-6 and TRBJ2-7; tentatively, D is TRBD1 (6 bases). The V and J ends lost 2 bases and 6 bases respectively, with 14 bases between them. The germline V gene encodes CDR1 SGHVS and CDR2 FNYEAQ. The CDR3 has 14 residues. CDR3 DNA sequence: TGTGCCAGCAGCTTAAGGGACACGGATCGCGAGCAGTACTTC. Encoded protein: CASSLRDTDREQYF.

In this sample, this clonotype turned up once. V gene TRBV24-1 combines with J gene TRBJ1-1, with TRBD1 matching 8 bases. There are 19 residues in the CDR3. Trimming took 1 base from V and 7 from J; bases not matched to a gene: 19. CDR1 is KGHDR, CDR2 SFDVKD, per germline. CDR3: CATSDFPRGHSRSYNEAFF. DNA for the CDR3: TGTGCCACCAGTGATTTCCCCAGGGGGCATAGCAGGTCCTACAATGAAGCTTTCTTT.

This clonotype appeared many times. The CDR3 region is CASSFGQYYGYTF. The CDR3 DNA is TGTGCCAGCAGCTTTGGACAGTACTATGGCTACACCTTC. The chain employs TRBV7-2 and TRBJ1-2; D is perhaps TRBD1 (6 bases). Trimming left V 3 bases short and J 3 bases short, with 8 bases between. The CDR3 runs to 13 residues. The germline CDR1 and CDR2 sequences are SGHTA and FQGNSA.

This clonotype came up many times. The genes are TRBV24-1 and TRBJ2-5; perhaps TRBD2 as D (7 bases). The CDR3 covers 16 residues. V dropped 5 bases and J dropped 4 bases, with 19 bases sitting between them. Germline V gene sequence: CDR1 KGHDR, CDR2 SFDVKD. As DNA, the CDR3 is TGTGCCACCAGTGGGATCCATCAGGGAGGGGGAGAGACCCAGTACTTC. Amino acids: CATSGIHQGGGETQYF.

The rearrangement joins TRBV19 to TRBJ1-1, with D tentatively TRBD1 (6 bases). The CDR3 covers 15 residues. From germline, CDR1 is LNHDA and CDR2 SQIVND (reference sequence). The V end lost 0 bases, the J end lost 0 bases, and 8 bases lay between the germline ends. CDR3 in amino acids: CASSIEDSMNTEAFF. CDR3 in DNA: TGTGCCAGTAGTATAGAGGACAGCATGAACACTGAAGCTTTCTTT.

This clonotype came up many times. V gene TRBV24-1 combines with J gene TRBJ2-5; D is perhaps TRBD1 (5 bases). The CDR3 extends over 15 amino acids. Germline V gives CDR1 KGHDR, CDR2 SFDVKD. V was pared by 0 bases and J by 0 bases, with 7 bases between. The CDR3 DNA reads as TGTGCCACCAGTGATTTGGCCAGGGACCAAGAGACCCAGTACTTC. Translation: CATSDLARDQETQYF.

This clonotype was seen at least ten times. The chain links TRBV5-1 to TRBJ1-1; possible D gene TRBD1, 5 bases. Per germline, CDR1 SGHRS and CDR2 YFSETQ. V was cut by 4 bases and J by 3 bases, with 13 bases left in between. CDR3 length: 14 residues. CDR3 sequence reads: CASSPRGGDTEAFF. The CDR3 DNA reads as TGCGCCAGCAGCCCTCGGGGGGGGGACACTGAAGCTTTCTTT.

This clonotype was recorded many times. The chain has TRBV12-3 or TRBV12-4 and TRBJ1-6; D unresolved. Trimming took 6 bases from V and 10 from J, leaving 13 bases between them. The CDR3 is 13 amino acids. This CDR3 is CASSRNPFSPLHF. Here the CDR3 DNA reads TGTGCCAGCAGCCGGAACCCGTTCTCACCCCTCCACTTT.

This clonotype appeared many times. The V and J genes are TRBV9 and TRBJ2-7; 9 bases align to TRBD1. The CDR3 has 14 amino acids. The germline CDR1 and CDR2 sequences are SGDLS and YYNGEE. J gave up 6 bases and V 0 bases, and 4 bases lay outside the gene matches. The CDR3 coding sequence is TGTGCCAGCAGCGTAGTGGGACAGGGTGCCGAGCAGTACTTC. Its translation: CASSVVGQGAEQYF.

This clonotype was recorded many times. The chain joins TRBV9 to TRBJ1-1; unclear D gene. The CDR3 contains 14 residues. Germline V gene lookup returns CDR1 SGDLS and CDR2 YYNGEE. V was pared by 8 bases and J by 1 base, with 15 bases between. CDR3 nucleotides: TGTGCCAGTAGTGTCGCAGGCGGGAACACTGAAGCTTTCTTT. Translating it yields CASSVAGGNTEAFF.

This clonotype was counted at least ten times. The rearrangement links TRBV29-1 to TRBJ2-7; TRBD1 matches at 8 bases. The germline V gene encodes CDR1 SQVTM and CDR2 ANQGSEA. The CDR3 runs 13 residues. The J segment lost 5 bases and the V segment lost 5 bases, leaving 8 bases of the junction unmatched. The CDR3: CSVTGTGVHEQYF. Here the CDR3 DNA reads TGCAGCGTTACCGGGACAGGCGTACACGAGCAGTACTTC.

The sample holds many counts of this clonotype. The chain is built from TRBV5-1 and TRBJ2-6; D is unclear. Deletions cut 4 bases from V and 0 bases from J, with 14 bases between. Looked up from germline, CDR1 is SGHRS and CDR2 is YFSETQ. The CDR3 contains 17 residues. Here the CDR3 reads CASSKSGLSSGANVLTF. The CDR3 DNA sequence: TGCGCCAGCAGCAAGTCCGGGCTCTCCTCTGGGGCCAACGTCCTGACTTTC.

The chain uses TRBV20-1 and TRBJ1-5; TRBD1 matches 9 bases. Germline assignment: CDR1 DFQATT and CDR2 SNEGSKA (reference sequence). V dropped 4 bases and J dropped 2; count of bases not matched to a gene: 15. This CDR3 has 18 amino acids. The CDR3 coding sequence is TGCAGTGCTAAAGGAGGCACCGGGACAGGGAGTGGCAATCAGCCCCAGCATTTT. Translating it yields CSAKGGTGTGSGNQPQHF.

V is TRBV7-7 and J is TRBJ2-5; 12 bases line up with TRBD2. CDR3 size: 16 residues. Trimming at V came to 5 bases and at J to 1 base, leaving 5 bases not matched to a gene. The V gene's germline CDR1 is SSHAT and CDR2 FNYEAQ (reference sequence). CDR3: CASSKGLAGFQETQYF. The DNA for the CDR3 is TGTGCCAGCAGCAAAGGACTAGCGGGGTTCCAAGAGACCCAGTACTTC. Using reference TRBV7-7 and TRBJ2-5 for the parts outside the CDR3, the full variable domain is GAGVSQSPRYKVTKRGQDVTLRCDPISSHATLYWYQQALGQGPEFLTYFNYEAQPDKSGLPSDRFSAERPEGSISTLTIQRTEQRDSAMYRCASSKGLAGFQETQYFGPGTRLLVL.

The genes are TRBV7-9 and TRBJ1-1, with 7 bases lining up with TRBD1. The CDR3 length is 15 residues. The junction had 10 bases not matched to a gene; V was cut back by 3 bases and J by 6 bases. Germline CDR1 and CDR2: SEHNR and FQNEAQ (reference sequence). The CDR3 protein is CASSFTGDTGPEAFF. CDR3 coding DNA: TGTGCCAGCAGCTTTACAGGGGACACTGGGCCTGAAGCTTTCTTT.

With regard to this clonotype: This may be a read error, as it is one base from a much larger clone. J is TRBJ2-5 and V is TRBV2, with 8 nucleotides matching TRBD1. Per the germline V gene, CDR1 is SNHLY and CDR2 is FYNNEI. The CDR3 runs 15 residues. For the CDR3, the DNA is TGTGCCGGCAGTACGGACAGGGCGTACCAAGAGACCCAGTACTTC. It specifies CAGSTDRAYQETQYF.